This passage covers 18 T cell receptor beta chains from one sample sequenced in a study of neoadjuvant anti-PD-1 for oral cavity cancer. Time point here: after neoadjuvant nivolumab, at surgical resection. The data were produced by immunoSEQ multiplex PCR, yet TCRdb's version contains in-frame clones alone and is incomplete. The sample lists more than 5,500 clones; 45% to 60% were seen once. The source was tumor tissue, collected after nivolumab (anti-PD-1) treatment. The receptors were gathered from a person aged 40 to 85 with oral cavity squamous cell carcinoma.

This clone was seen only a few times. The chain combines TRBV19 with TRBJ2-7, with TRBD2 matching 9 bases. V gave up 7 bases and J gave up 6 bases; unmatched junction bases: 10. Germline V gives CDR1 LNHDA, CDR2 SQIVND (reference sequence). The CDR3 is made up of 14 amino acids. CDR3 sequence reads: CASNDRGLASEQYF. CDR3 nucleotide sequence: TGTGCCAGTAATGACAGAGGACTAGCGAGCGAGCAGTACTTC.

The V and J genes are TRBV5-1 and TRBJ2-3, with D uncertain. Deletions cut 0 bases from V and 2 bases from J, with 10 bases between. In germline, CDR1 is SGHRS, CDR2 YFSETQ. CDR3 size: 15 residues. CDR3 nucleotide sequence: TGCGCCAGCAGCTTGGCCAGGCGAGACACAGATACGCAGTATTTT. This codes for CASSLARRDTDTQYF.

The J gene is TRBJ2-6, the V gene TRBV5-6; no firm D call. V was trimmed by 2 bases and J by 0 bases, leaving 15 bases between them. In germline, CDR1 is SGHDT, CDR2 YYEEEE. The CDR3 totals 18 residues. CDR3 sequence: CASSLSTELLSGANVLTF. The CDR3 nucleotides are TGTGCCAGCAGCTTAAGTACGGAGTTACTCTCTGGGGCCAACGTCCTGACTTTC.

This clone has more than one count but fewer than ten. Other DNA sequences in the same sample also yield this CDR3. The J gene is TRBJ2-7, the V gene TRBV28; 9 nucleotides align to TRBD1. The CDR3 totals 13 residues. The V gene's germline CDR1 is MDHEN and CDR2 SYDVKM. V dropped 3 bases and J dropped 3; count of bases not matched to a gene: 0. The CDR3 DNA sequence: TGTGCCAGCAGTTTGGACAGGGGCTACGAGCAGTACTTC. Translation: CASSLDRGYEQYF.

V gene TRBV19 combines with J gene TRBJ1-5; no clear D gene. CDR3 length: 14 amino acids. The germline V gene encodes CDR1 LNHDA and CDR2 SQIVND (reference sequence). V lost 5 bases, J lost 0 bases, and 8 bases lay in between. The CDR3 DNA follows: TGTGCCAGTAGTTACAGTAATAGCAATCAGCCCCAGCATTTT. Amino acid sequence: CASSYSNSNQPQHF.

The V call is TRBV28, the J call TRBJ1-2, with 8 bases aligning to TRBD1. This CDR3 has 13 residues. V shed 8 bases, J shed 6 bases, and the junction held 8 bases outside the gene matches. Germline assignment: CDR1 MDHEN and CDR2 SYDVKM. Written as DNA, the CDR3 is TGTGCCAGCGGAGTCCTGACAGGGGATGGCTACACCTTC. It encodes CASGVLTGDGYTF.

The chain combines TRBV28 with TRBJ2-2; 7 bases align to TRBD1. With V trimmed by 4 bases and J by 7 bases, 6 bases remained unmatched. The CDR3 is 14 residues long. Germline V gene sequence: CDR1 MDHEN, CDR2 SYDVKM. This CDR3 is CASSSGPGGGELFF. In DNA form, the CDR3 reads TGTGCCAGCAGTTCCGGTCCAGGGGGCGGGGAGCTGTTTTTT.

The rearrangement links TRBV6-1 to TRBJ1-5; D uncertain. Per germline, CDR1 MNHNS and CDR2 SASEGT. The CDR3 contains 13 residues. Trimming pared 8 bases from V and 5 bases from J, leaving 13 bases between. CDR3 residues: CASGPLTDQPQHF. The CDR3 DNA reads as TGTGCCAGCGGCCCCTTGACGGATCAGCCCCAGCATTTT.

The chain links TRBV7-3 to TRBJ2-1; 7 bases fit TRBD2. Per the germline V gene, CDR1 is SGHTA and CDR2 is FQGTGA. The CDR3 is 16 amino acids. Germline trimming cut 2 bases from V and 4 bases from J; bases unmatched to any gene: 8. The CDR3 coding sequence is TGTGCCAGCAGCTTAGTGGCTAGCGGACTTTACAATGAGCAGTTCTTC. Its translation: CASSLVASGLYNEQFF.

The chain uses TRBV18 and TRBJ2-1; D remains ambiguous. V was clipped by 3 bases and J by 0 bases, with 18 bases between them. The V gene's germline CDR1 is KGHSH and CDR2 LQKENI. The CDR3 is 18 amino acids. CDR3 sequence (DNA): TGTGCCAGCTCACCCCCCGCGGAGCAGATAAGCTCCTACAATGAGCAGTTCTTC. Translated, it gives CASSPPAEQISSYNEQFF.

This chain connects TRBV7-6 to TRBJ2-7; 8 positions match TRBD2. This CDR3 has 15 amino acids. The germline V gene has CDR1 SGHVS and CDR2 FNYEAQ. The ends lost 2 bases at V and 6 bases at J; junction bases unmatched: 9. CDR3 sequence: CASSLKPGGHTEQYF. CDR3 sequence (DNA): TGTGCCAGCAGCTTAAAACCGGGAGGGCATACCGAGCAGTACTTC.

The J gene is TRBJ1-2, the V gene TRBV19, with D maybe TRBD1 (6 bases). The CDR3 spans 15 residues. Germline CDR1 is LNHDA and CDR2 is SQIVND (reference sequence). Trimming stripped 5 bases from V and 4 bases from J, with 17 bases between. CDR3 sequence reads: CASSSHREAVYGYTF. In nucleotides, the CDR3 is TGTGCCAGTAGTTCCCACAGGGAGGCCGTCTATGGCTACACCTTC.

CDR3 in amino acids: CASSSLVGGLGGELFF. The CDR3 DNA sequence: TGTGCCAGCAGCAGTCTGGTGGGAGGGCTCGGAGGGGAGCTGTTTTTT. The chain links TRBV11-2 to TRBJ2-2, with TRBD2 matching 7 bases. V trimming: 5 bases; J trimming: 8 bases; junction bases outside the gene matches: 14. The CDR3 extends over 16 amino acids. The germline gives CDR1 SGHAT, CDR2 FQNNGV.

The chain joins TRBV19 to TRBJ2-2; D call uncertain. Trimming shortened V by 7 bases and J by 2 bases, and 11 bases separated the two germline ends. The CDR3 spans 14 residues. Germline-derived CDR1 and CDR2 are LNHDA and SQIVND (reference sequence). The CDR3 nucleotides are TGTGCCAGTATGTCGTTAACAAACACCGGGGAGCTGTTTTTT. It encodes CASMSLTNTGELFF.

The chain joins TRBV7-9 to TRBJ2-1; tentatively, D is TRBD2 (5 bases). The CDR3 is 13 amino acids. Trimming removed 11 bases from V and 10 bases from J, with 21 bases in between. From germline, CDR1 is SEHNR and CDR2 FQNEAQ (reference sequence). In DNA, the CDR3 is TGTGCCTCTGTTAGGACTGGGTTCAACGAGCAGTTCTTC. Its translation: CASVRTGFNEQFF.

V is TRBV21-1 and J is TRBJ2-7; TRBD2 is the table's D call and was not checked against the DNA. TRBV21-1 is reported as a pseudogene. The CDR3 runs 16 residues. The CDR3 sequence is CASSLRLPRNTYEQYF. The CDR3 DNA reads as TGTGCCAGCAGCCTACGACTGCCACGTAATACCTACGAGCAGTACTTC.

The chain joins TRBV15 to TRBJ2-2; the match to TRBD1 covers 8 bases. The V gene's germline CDR1 is LNHNV and CDR2 YYDKDF (reference sequence). The V segment lost 1 base and the J segment 1 base; nucleotides outside the gene matches: 5. There are 17 residues in the CDR3. This CDR3 reads CATSRGTGTGNTGELFF. The CDR3 bases are TGTGCCACCAGCAGAGGTACCGGGACAGGGAACACCGGGGAGCTGTTTTTT.

This CDR3 reads CASGLADSTDTQYF. In DNA, the CDR3 is TGTGCCAGCGGATTAGCGGACAGCACAGATACGCAGTATTTT. V is TRBV28 and J is TRBJ2-3; weak D call: TRBD2 (6 bases). CDR3 size: 14 residues. CDR1 and CDR2 (germline): MDHEN, SYDVKM. Trimming stripped 8 bases from V and 0 bases from J, with 12 bases between.